This is a list of T cell receptor beta chains from one sample in a study of T cells in localized non-small cell lung cancer. Measured with immunoSEQ multiplex PCR; TCRdb has only the in-frame clones, and not every one. The sample lists more than 25,000 clones; roughly nine tenths were seen once. The starting material was PBMCs, obtained before any cancer treatment. Receptor source: a man aged 35 to 69 with stage II lung adenocarcinoma. Each CDR3 is given with its conserved first and last residue. D genes are given only for firm matches. Clone sizes are given selectively: once, few, many, or a class where the clone is expanded.

.	TRBD2	TRBV5-6	TRBJ2-1	CASSPGLAAHNEQFF	TGTGCCAGCAGCCCCGGACTAGCGGCTCACAATGAGCAGTTCTTC
.	.	TRBV6-5	TRBJ1-6	CASTWTDRLESPLHF	TGTGCCAGCACTTGGACAGACAGGTTGGAATCACCCCTCCACTTT
.	.	TRBV9	TRBJ2-5	CASSAVGTKSTQYF	TGTGCCAGCAGCGCGGTCGGGACCAAGTCGACCCAGTACTTC
.	.	TRBV11-1	TRBJ2-7	CASSPPDSYEQYF	TGTGCCAGCAGCCCACCGGACAGCTACGAGCAGTACTTC
.	.	TRBV28	TRBJ1-5	CASRDASRLNQPQHF	TGTGCCAGCAGAGACGCATCCCGCTTAAATCAGCCCCAGCATTTT
once	.	TRBV7-8	TRBJ2-3	CASSPMGTFSTDTQYF	TGTGCCAGCAGCCCAATGGGGACATTTAGCACAGATACGCAGTATTTT
.	.	TRBV29-1	TRBJ1-2	CSAQERFGYTF	TGCAGCGCCCAGGAGAGGTTTGGCTACACCTTC
.	.	TRBV29-1	TRBJ2-1	CSVRGTLNEQFF	TGCAGCGTTAGAGGGACCCTCAATGAGCAGTTCTTC
.	TRBD1	TRBV6-1	TRBJ2-3	CASSVYRGRTDTQYF	TGTGCCAGCAGTGTTTACAGGGGGCGCACAGATACGCAGTATTTT
.	TRBD1	TRBV5-4	TRBJ2-2	CASSPGTGRSGELFF	TGTGCCAGCAGCCCCGGGACAGGTAGAAGCGGGGAGCTGTTTTTT
.	.	TRBV15	TRBJ1-1	CATSRVPPGRTEAFF	TGTGCCACCAGCAGAGTCCCGCCAGGCCGAACTGAAGCTTTCTTT
.	.	TRBV13	TRBJ2-7	CASSLGAYRSDEQYF	TGTGCCAGCAGCTTAGGCGCGTACCGGTCGGACGAGCAGTACTTC
.	.	TRBV7-2	TRBJ1-3	CASSLWAGGGNTIYF	TGTGCCAGCAGCTTATGGGCTGGCGGGGGAAACACCATATATTTT
once	.	TRBV15	TRBJ2-3	CATSREGDTDTDTQYF	TGTGCCACCAGCAGGGAAGGGGACACTGACACAGATACGCAGTATTTT
.	.	TRBV18	TRBJ1-2	CASSRDVYGYTF	TGTGCCAGCTCACGGGACGTTTATGGCTACACCTTC
.	.	TRBV6-4	TRBJ2-1	CASRVEASYNEQFF	TGTGCCAGCCGGGTCGAAGCCTCCTACAATGAGCAGTTCTTC
.	TRBD1	TRBV6-1	TRBJ1-1	CASQLRDRGEAFF	TGTGCCAGCCAACTCCGGGACAGGGGGGAAGCTTTCTTT
.	.	TRBV19	TRBJ2-1	CASSTGVRQSNEQFF	TGTGCCAGTAGCACCGGAGTTCGGCAGAGCAATGAGCAGTTCTTC
.	TRBD1	TRBV5-5	TRBJ1-2	CASSFGRLLGGIGGYTF	TGTGCCAGCAGCTTTGGGCGGCTCCTAGGGGGCATAGGAGGCTACACCTTC
.	.	TRBV11-2	TRBJ2-2	CASSLVLNTGELFF	TGTGCCAGCAGCTTAGTCCTGAACACCGGGGAGCTGTTTTTT
few	TRBD1	TRBV7-9	TRBJ1-1	CASSRLDRGLRAFF	TGTGCCAGCAGCCGTCTGGACAGGGGGCTTAGAGCTTTCTTT
once	TRBD2	TRBV4-2	TRBJ2-7	CASSPPSGLAGTYEQYF	TGTGCCAGCAGCCCCCCGTCTGGCCTAGCGGGCACCTACGAGCAGTACTTC
.	TRBD1	TRBV6-1	TRBJ1-1	CASRETGAATEAFF	TGTGCCAGCAGGGAAACAGGGGCCGCCACTGAAGCTTTCTTT
.	.	TRBV5-4	TRBJ2-1	CASSLPPSANEQFF	TGTGCCAGCAGCCTACCCCCGTCGGCGAATGAGCAGTTCTTC
.	.	TRBV6-1	TRBJ2-1	CAGWDRRNEQFF	TGTGCCGGTTGGGACCGACGCAATGAGCAGTTCTTC
.	.	TRBV21-1	TRBJ1-2	CASSLAGRDGYTF	TGTGCCAGCAGCCTCGCCGGGAGGGATGGCTACACCTTC
.	TRBD2	TRBV5-1	TRBJ2-1	CASSTGRGDLLF	TGCGCCAGCAGCACCGGACGGGGGGATCTCCTCTTC
.	.	TRBV28	TRBJ1-1	CASSLLALTVEAFF	TGTGCCAGCAGTTTATTAGCCTTGACGGTTGAAGCTTTCTTT
.	TRBD1	TRBV18	TRBJ2-3	CASSRGQTSTDTQYF	TGTGCCAGCTCCCGGGGACAGACTAGCACAGATACGCAGTATTTT
.	.	TRBV5-1	TRBJ2-5	CASSSDSIETQYF	TGCGCCAGCAGCTCGGACTCGATAGAGACCCAGTACTTC
.	.	TRBV6-5	TRBJ1-1	CASSYSTVGGNTEAFF	TGTGCCAGCAGTTACTCGACAGTAGGAGGGAACACTGAAGCTTTCTTT
.	.	TRBV7-8	TRBJ1-3	CASSRAGATGNTIYF	TGTGCCAGCAGCCGAGCGGGGGCTACTGGAAACACCATATATTTT
.	.	TRBV9	TRBJ2-1	CASSVTGSSYNEQFF	TGTGCCAGCAGCGTAACGGGTAGCTCCTACAATGAGCAGTTCTTC
once	.	TRBV19	TRBJ2-2	CASSYFQKTDANTGELFF	TGTGCCAGTAGCTACTTTCAGAAGACAGACGCGAACACCGGGGAGCTGTTTTTT
.	TRBD2	TRBV19	TRBJ2-1	CASSILGNTGTTPFF	TGTGCCAGTAGTATCTTGGGGAACACCGGGACTACGCCGTTCTTC
few	.	TRBV2	TRBJ2-7	CAGSQYEQYF	TGTGCCGGATCTCAGTACGAGCAGTACTTC
once	.	TRBV18	TRBJ2-2	CASSPFRTPPTLGGELFF	TGTGCCAGCTCACCCTTTCGGACACCGCCTACCTTGGGCGGGGAGCTGTTTTTT
.	.	TRBV6-6	TRBJ1-3	CASSYSSGNTIYF	TGTGCCAGCAGTTACTCGTCGGGGAACACCATATATTTT
.	.	TRBV27	TRBJ2-4	CASSFGSGYIQYF	TGTGCCAGCAGCTTTGGGAGTGGGTACATTCAGTACTTC
.	TRBD1	TRBV5-4	TRBJ2-5	CASSPRTGQETQYF	TGTGCCAGCAGCCCTAGGACAGGGCAAGAGACCCAGTACTTC
.	TRBD2	TRBV18	TRBJ2-7	CASSTLAGGNEQYF	TGTGCCAGCTCAACCTTAGCGGGAGGGAACGAGCAGTACTTC
.	TRBD2	TRBV28	TRBJ2-5	CASSSPRVAGAYRETQYF	TGTGCCAGCAGTTCCCCCCGGGTAGCGGGAGCTTATCGGGAGACCCAGTACTTC
.	.	TRBV28	TRBJ2-2	CASSSTVYRTNTGELFF	TGTGCCAGCAGTTCGACAGTATACCGAACGAACACCGGGGAGCTGTTTTTT
.	TRBD1	TRBV5-1	TRBJ1-1	CASSLIAGGNTEAFF	TGCGCCAGCAGCTTGATAGCAGGGGGGAACACTGAAGCTTTCTTT
.	.	TRBV5-1	TRBJ1-1	CASSLGGKNTEAFF	TGCGCCAGCAGCCTGGGCGGGAAGAACACTGAAGCTTTCTTT
.	TRBD1	TRBV11-3	TRBJ1-1	CASSLLQGDTEAFF	TGTGCCAGCAGCTTACTGCAGGGGGACACTGAAGCTTTCTTT
.	.	TRBV5-1	TRBJ2-3	CASSLSPSFLTDTQYF	TGCGCCAGCAGCTTATCCCCTAGCTTCCTCACAGATACGCAGTATTTT
.	TRBD1	TRBV5-5	TRBJ2-7	CASSGGQGYEQYF	TGTGCCAGCAGCGGGGGACAGGGCTACGAGCAGTACTTC
.	TRBD1	TRBV7-3	TRBJ1-5	CASSRDRYQPQHF	TGTGCCAGCAGCCGGGACAGATATCAGCCCCAGCATTTT
.	.	TRBV19	TRBJ2-7	CASSSQGTYEQYF	TGTGCCAGTAGTAGTCAGGGGACCTACGAGCAGTACTTC
.	.	TRBV5-5	TRBJ2-7	CASSSTGHPAYEQYF	TGTGCCAGCAGCAGTACGGGACACCCAGCCTACGAGCAGTACTTC
.	.	TRBV9	TRBJ2-2	CASSVDEGLETGELFF	TGTGCCAGCAGCGTAGATGAGGGACTCGAGACCGGGGAGCTGTTTTTT
.	.	TRBV2	TRBJ1-2	CASKFGQGNYGYTF	TGTGCCAGCAAGTTCGGGCAGGGCAACTATGGCTACACCTTC
few	TRBD1	TRBV6-1	TRBJ1-2	CASRDRGGYGYTF	TGTGCCAGCAGGGACAGGGGAGGCTATGGCTACACCTTC
.	.	TRBV5-1	TRBJ2-3	CASWFGNSGTDTQYF	TGCGCCAGCTGGTTTGGGAACAGCGGCACAGATACGCAGTATTTT
.	.	TRBV30	TRBJ1-4	CAWSVQPGRNEKLFF	TGTGCCTGGAGTGTACAACCGGGACGTAATGAAAAACTGTTTTTT
.	.	TRBV19	TRBJ1-2	CASSIRGPLYGYTF	TGTGCCAGTAGTATTCGGGGGCCACTTTATGGCTACACCTTC
.	.	TRBV11-2	TRBJ2-5	CASSARDFQETQYF	TGTGCCAGCAGCGCGCGGGACTTCCAAGAGACCCAGTACTTC